Listed below are T cell receptor beta chains from one sample, sequenced in a study of neurological immune-mediated disorders. TCRdb re-called the 5' RACE reads with MiXCR, one entry per CDR3 protein. The sample consists of over 15,000 distinct CDR3 sequences, approximately 14% of them appearing once. Sequencing was performed on PBMCs. Source of these receptors: a man aged 55 to 70 with HTLV-1-associated myelopathy (HAM/TSP). Each CDR3 is given with its conserved first and last residue. The D gene is left open where the match is weak. For some rows the clone size is stated as once, few or many, or as a class when expanded; others skip it.

d_call clone_size j_call v_call cdr3_aa cdr3_nt
TRBD2 many TRBJ2-3 TRBV3-1 CASSRTGTSGSTDTQYF TGTGCCAGCAGCCGAACGGGAACTAGCGGTAGCACAGATACGCAGTATTTT
- many TRBJ1-1 TRBV7-3 CASSLGFKNTEAFF TGTGCCAGCAGCTTAGGTTTTAAGAACACTGAAGCTTTCTTT
TRBD2 many TRBJ2-7 TRBV18 CASSPPRASGDEQYF TGTGCCAGCTCACCACCTAGGGCTAGCGGGGACGAGCAGTACTTC
TRBD2 many TRBJ2-1 TRBV5-1 CASSLGGANEQFF TGCGCCAGCAGCCTCGGGGGGGCAAATGAGCAGTTCTTC
TRBD1 many TRBJ1-2 TRBV20-1 CSARTGGNYGYTF TGCAGTGCCCGAACAGGGGGTAACTATGGCTACACCTTC
TRBD2 large TRBJ2-5 TRBV20-1 CSAGGTSGRQETQYF TGCAGTGCTGGCGGGACTAGCGGACGTCAAGAGACCCAGTACTTC
TRBD1 many TRBJ1-1 TRBV20-1 CSASNRGYGTEAFF TGCAGTGCTAGTAACAGGGGATATGGCACTGAAGCTTTCTTT
- medium-sized TRBJ2-7 TRBV6-1 CASSDPTGTSTYEQYF TGTGCCAGCAGTGACCCCACAGGAACTTCAACCTACGAGCAGTACTTC
TRBD2 - TRBJ2-7 TRBV9 CASSVLAGEGEQYF TGTGCCAGCAGCGTATTAGCGGGAGAGGGAGAGCAGTACTTC
- - TRBJ2-7 TRBV12-3/TRBV12-4 CASSFYICSATGASSAYEQYF -
- few TRBJ1-4 TRBV7-2 CASSPSGGEKLFF TGTGCCAGCAGTCCGAGCGGTGGGGAAAAACTGTTTTTT
- many TRBJ2-7 TRBV28 CASSSGLKAYEQYF TGTGCCAGCAGTTCCGGACTGAAAGCCTACGAGCAGTACTTC
TRBD2 many TRBJ2-7 TRBV7-2 CASNLESPSGGTYEQYF TGTGCCAGCAACTTAGAAAGCCCTAGCGGGGGGACCTACGAGCAGTACTTC
- many TRBJ2-7 TRBV29-1 CSSGVTKGANYEQYF TGCAGCTCCGGAGTGACGAAAGGCGCGAACTACGAGCAGTACTTC